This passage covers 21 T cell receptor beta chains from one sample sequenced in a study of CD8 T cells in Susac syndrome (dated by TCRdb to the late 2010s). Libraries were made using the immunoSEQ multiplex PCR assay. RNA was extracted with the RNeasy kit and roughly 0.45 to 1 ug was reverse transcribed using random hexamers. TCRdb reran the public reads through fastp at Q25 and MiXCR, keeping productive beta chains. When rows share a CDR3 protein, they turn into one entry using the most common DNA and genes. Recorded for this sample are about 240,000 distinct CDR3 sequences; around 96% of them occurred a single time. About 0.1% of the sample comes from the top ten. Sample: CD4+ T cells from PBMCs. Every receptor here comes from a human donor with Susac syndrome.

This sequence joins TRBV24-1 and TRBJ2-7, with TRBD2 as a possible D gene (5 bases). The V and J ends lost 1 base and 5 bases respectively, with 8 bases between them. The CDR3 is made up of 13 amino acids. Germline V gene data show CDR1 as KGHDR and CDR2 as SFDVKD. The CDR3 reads CATSDFPRDEQYF. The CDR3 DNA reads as TGTGCCACCAGTGATTTCCCGCGGGACGAGCAGTACTTC.

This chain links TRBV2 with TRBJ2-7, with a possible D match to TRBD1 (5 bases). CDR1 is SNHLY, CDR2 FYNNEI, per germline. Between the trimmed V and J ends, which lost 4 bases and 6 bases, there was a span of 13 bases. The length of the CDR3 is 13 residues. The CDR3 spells CASSAVARGEQYF. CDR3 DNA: TGTGCCAGCAGTGCAGTCGCAAGGGGCGAGCAGTACTTC.

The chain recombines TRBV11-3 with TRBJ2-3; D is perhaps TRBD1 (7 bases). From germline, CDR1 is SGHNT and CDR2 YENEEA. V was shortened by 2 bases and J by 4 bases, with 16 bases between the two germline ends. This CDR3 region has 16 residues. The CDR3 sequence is CASSLRGRGVSDTQYF. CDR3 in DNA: TGTGCCAGCAGCTTAAGAGGCAGGGGGGTTTCAGATACGCAGTATTTT.

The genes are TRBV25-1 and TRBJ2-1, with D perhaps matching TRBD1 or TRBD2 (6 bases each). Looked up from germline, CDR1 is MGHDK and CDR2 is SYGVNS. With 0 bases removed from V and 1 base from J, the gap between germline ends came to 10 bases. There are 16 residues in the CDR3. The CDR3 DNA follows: TGTGCCAGCAGTGAATATGGGGGGACATCCTACAATGAGCAGTTCTTC. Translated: CASSEYGGTSYNEQFF.

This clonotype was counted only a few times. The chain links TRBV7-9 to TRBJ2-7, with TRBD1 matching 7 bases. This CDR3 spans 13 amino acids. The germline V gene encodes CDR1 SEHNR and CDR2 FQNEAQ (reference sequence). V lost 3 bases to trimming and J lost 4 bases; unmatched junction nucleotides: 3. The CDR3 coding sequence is TGTGCCAGCAGCTTGGGACAGTTATACGAGCAGTACTTC. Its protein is CASSLGQLYEQYF. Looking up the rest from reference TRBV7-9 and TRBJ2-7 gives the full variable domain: DTGVSQNPRHKITKRGQNVTFRCDPISEHNRLYWYRQTLGQGPEFLTYFQNEAQLEKSRLLSDRFSAERPKGSFSTLEIQRTEQGDSAMYLCASSLGQLYEQYFGPGTRLTVT.

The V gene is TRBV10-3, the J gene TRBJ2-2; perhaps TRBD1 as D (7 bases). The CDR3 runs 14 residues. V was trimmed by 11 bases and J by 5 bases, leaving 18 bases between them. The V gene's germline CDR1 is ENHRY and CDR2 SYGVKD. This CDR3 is CAARTPGGTGELFF. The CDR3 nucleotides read TGTGCCGCGAGAACACCAGGGGGGACCGGGGAGCTGTTTTTT.

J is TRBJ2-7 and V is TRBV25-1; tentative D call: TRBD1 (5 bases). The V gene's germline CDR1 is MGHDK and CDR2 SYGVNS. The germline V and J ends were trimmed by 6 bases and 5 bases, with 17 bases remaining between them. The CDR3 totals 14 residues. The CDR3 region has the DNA TGTGCCAGCAGAAGTGACATAAGGGGCAACGAGCAGTACTTC. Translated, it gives CASRSDIRGNEQYF.

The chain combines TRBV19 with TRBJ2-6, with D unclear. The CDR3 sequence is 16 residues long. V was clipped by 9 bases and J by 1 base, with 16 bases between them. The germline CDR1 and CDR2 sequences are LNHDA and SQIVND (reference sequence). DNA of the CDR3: TGTGCCAGCCAGACCCCCTCCCCGTCTGGGGCCAACGTCCTGACTTTC. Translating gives CASQTPSPSGANVLTF.

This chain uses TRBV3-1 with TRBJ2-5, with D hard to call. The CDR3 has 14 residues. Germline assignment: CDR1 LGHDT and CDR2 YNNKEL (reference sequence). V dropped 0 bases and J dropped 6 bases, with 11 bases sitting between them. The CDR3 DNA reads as TGTGCCAGCAGCCAAGACAAGATGTCCAAGACCCAGTACTTC. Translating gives CASSQDKMSKTQYF.

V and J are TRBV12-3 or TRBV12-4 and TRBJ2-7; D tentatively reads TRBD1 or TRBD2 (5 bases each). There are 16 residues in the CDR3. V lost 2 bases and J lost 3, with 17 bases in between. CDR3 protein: CASSLRGLAANYEQYF. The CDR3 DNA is TGTGCCAGCAGTTTAAGGGGTCTAGCAGCCAACTACGAGCAGTACTTC.

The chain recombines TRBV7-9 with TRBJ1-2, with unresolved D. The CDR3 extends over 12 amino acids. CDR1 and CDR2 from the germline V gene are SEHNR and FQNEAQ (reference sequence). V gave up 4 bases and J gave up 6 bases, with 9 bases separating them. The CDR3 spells CASSSTLNGYTF. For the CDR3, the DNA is TGTGCCAGCAGCTCAACACTCAATGGCTACACCTTC.

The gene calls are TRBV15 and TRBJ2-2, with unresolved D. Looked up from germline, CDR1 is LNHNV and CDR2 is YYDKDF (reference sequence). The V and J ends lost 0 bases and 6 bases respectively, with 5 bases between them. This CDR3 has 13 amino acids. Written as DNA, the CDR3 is TGTGCCACCAGCAGAGATCGGGCCGGGGAGCTGTTTTTT. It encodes CATSRDRAGELFF.

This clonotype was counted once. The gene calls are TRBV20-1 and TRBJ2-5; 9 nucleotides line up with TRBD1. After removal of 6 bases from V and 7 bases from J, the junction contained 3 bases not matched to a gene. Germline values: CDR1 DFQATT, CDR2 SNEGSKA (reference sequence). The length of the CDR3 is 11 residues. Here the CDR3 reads CSAPGQGTQYF. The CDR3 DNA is TGCAGTGCCCCGGGACAGGGGACCCAGTACTTC.

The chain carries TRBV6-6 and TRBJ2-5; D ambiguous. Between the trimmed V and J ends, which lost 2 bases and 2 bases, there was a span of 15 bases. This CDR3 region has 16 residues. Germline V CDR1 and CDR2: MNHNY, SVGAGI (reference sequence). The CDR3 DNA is TGTGCCAGCAGTTACCGGGCTTCCCCTCAGCAAGAGACCCAGTACTTC. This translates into CASSYRASPQQETQYF.

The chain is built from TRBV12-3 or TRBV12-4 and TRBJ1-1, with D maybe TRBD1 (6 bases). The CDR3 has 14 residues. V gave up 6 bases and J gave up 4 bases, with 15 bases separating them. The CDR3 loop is CASRQQGGGTEAFF. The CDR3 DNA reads TGTGCCAGCAGGCAACAGGGAGGGGGCACTGAAGCTTTCTTT.

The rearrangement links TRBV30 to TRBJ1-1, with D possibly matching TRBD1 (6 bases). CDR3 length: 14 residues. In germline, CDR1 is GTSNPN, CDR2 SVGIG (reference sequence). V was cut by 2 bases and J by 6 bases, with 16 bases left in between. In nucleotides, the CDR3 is TGTGCCTGGAGTATTTTAACAGGGTTCTCTGAAGCTTTCTTT. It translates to CAWSILTGFSEAFF.

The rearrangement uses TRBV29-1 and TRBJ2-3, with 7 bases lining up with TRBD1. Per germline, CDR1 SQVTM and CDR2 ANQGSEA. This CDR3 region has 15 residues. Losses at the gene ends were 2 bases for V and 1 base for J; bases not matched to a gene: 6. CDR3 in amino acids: CSVERGGGGTDTQYF. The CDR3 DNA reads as TGCAGCGTTGAAAGAGGGGGCGGAGGCACAGATACGCAGTATTTT.

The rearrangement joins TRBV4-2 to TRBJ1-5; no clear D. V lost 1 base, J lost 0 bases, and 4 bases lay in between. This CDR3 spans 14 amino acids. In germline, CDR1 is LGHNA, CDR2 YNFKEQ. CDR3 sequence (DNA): TGTGCCAGCAGCCAAGGGAATAGCAATCAGCCCCAGCATTTT. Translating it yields CASSQGNSNQPQHF.

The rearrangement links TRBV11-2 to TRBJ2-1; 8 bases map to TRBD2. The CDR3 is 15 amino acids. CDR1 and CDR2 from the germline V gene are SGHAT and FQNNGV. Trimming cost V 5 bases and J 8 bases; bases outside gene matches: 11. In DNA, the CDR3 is TGTGCCAGCAGCCGGCCGGGACTAGGAGTCGATGAGCAGTTCTTC. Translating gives CASSRPGLGVDEQFF.

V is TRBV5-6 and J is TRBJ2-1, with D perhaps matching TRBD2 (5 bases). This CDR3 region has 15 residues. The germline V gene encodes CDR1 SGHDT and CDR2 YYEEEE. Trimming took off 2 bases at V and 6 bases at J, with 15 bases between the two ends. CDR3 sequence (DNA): TGTGCCAGCAGCTTACTAGGGCCAGAGGGCAATGAGCAGTTCTTC. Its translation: CASSLLGPEGNEQFF.

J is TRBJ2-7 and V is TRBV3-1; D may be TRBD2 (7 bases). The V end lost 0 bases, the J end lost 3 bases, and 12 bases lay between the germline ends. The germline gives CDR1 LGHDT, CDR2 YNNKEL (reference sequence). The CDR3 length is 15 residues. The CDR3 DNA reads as TGTGCCAGCAGCCAAGACGGGGAGGGGGGCTACGAGCAGTACTTC. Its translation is CASSQDGEGGYEQYF.